A selection of T cell receptor beta chains follows, all from one sample in a study of beta chain features in type 1 diabetes. Clones were sequenced by immunoSEQ multiplex PCR, and TCRdb holds only the in-frame ones, with some missing. Of roughly 500,000 clones listed, roughly 10% were seen once; the top ten hold more than 0.045%. Input material: naive CD4+ T cells from blood. The source is a young woman in good health. Each CDR3 is given with its conserved first and last residue. The D gene is left open where the match is weak. Some rows mark clone size as missing; the rest say once, few, many or name a class of expanded clone.

DNA: TGCGCCAGCAGCCTGAGACGGGACCTCCCGGGGCACTTC
CDR3: CASSLRRDLPGHF
V: TRBV5-1
size: few
length: 13
D: .
J: TRBJ2-5

DNA: TGTGCCAGCAGCTTTTGGGTCACCGGGGAGCTGTTTTTT
CDR3: CASSFWVTGELFF
V: TRBV11-2
size: few
length: 13
D: .
J: TRBJ2-2

DNA: TGTGCCAGCAGCCAAGACCATGGGGGAGATACGCAGTATTTT
CDR3: CASSQDHGGDTQYF
V: TRBV14
size: few
length: 14
D: .
J: TRBJ2-3

DNA: TGCGCCAGCACCTGGGAATCCTCTGGGGCCAACGTCCTGACTTTC
CDR3: CASTWESSGANVLTF
V: TRBV5-1
size: few
length: 15
D: .
J: TRBJ2-6

DNA: TGTGCCAGCAGCCCGACGCAAGAGACCCAGTACTTC
CDR3: CASSPTQETQYF
V: TRBV5-4
size: .
length: 12
D: .
J: TRBJ2-5

DNA: TGTGCCATCAGTGGATGGGACAGCCCATCCTCTGGGGCCAACGTCCTGACTTTC
CDR3: CAISGWDSPSSGANVLTF
V: TRBV10-3
size: few
length: 18
D: TRBD1
J: TRBJ2-6

DNA: TGTGCCAGCAGCTTGAGTCCGGGTGCGGTGAGCAATGAGCAGTTCTTC
CDR3: CASSLSPGAVSNEQFF
V: TRBV5-6
size: .
length: 16
D: .
J: TRBJ2-1

DNA: TGTGCCAGCCAGGGGGCATCGAACACCGGGGAGCTGTTTTTT
CDR3: CASQGASNTGELFF
V: TRBV7-9
size: few
length: 14
D: TRBD1
J: TRBJ2-2

DNA: TGTGCCAGCAGCCCTACCCTCGAGGGCTACACCTTC
CDR3: CASSPTLEGYTF
V: TRBV11-2
size: few
length: 12
D: .
J: TRBJ1-2

DNA: TGTGCCAGCAGCTTGGACCTCTATGGCTACACCTTC
CDR3: CASSLDLYGYTF
V: TRBV7-2
size: few
length: 12
D: .
J: TRBJ1-2

DNA: TGTGCCAGCAGGACCGACGCATATGGCTACACCTTC
CDR3: CASRTDAYGYTF
V: TRBV2
size: few
length: 12
D: .
J: TRBJ1-2

DNA: TGTGCCAGCAGTTCGACAGAAGGCTACACCTTC
CDR3: CASSSTEGYTF
V: TRBV28
size: .
length: 11
D: .
J: TRBJ1-2

DNA: TGTGCCAGCAGCGTAGGTTATGGGAGTTATAATACGCAGTATTTT
CDR3: CASSVGYGSYNTQYF
V: TRBV9
size: few
length: 15
D: .
J: TRBJ2-3

DNA: TGTGCCACCAGCAGACACGGGTTTAATCAGCCCCAGCATTTT
CDR3: CATSRHGFNQPQHF
V: TRBV15
size: .
length: 14
D: .
J: TRBJ1-5

DNA: TGTGCCAGCAGCGAAGGGTTAACCAAGGAGACCCAGTACTTC
CDR3: CASSEGLTKETQYF
V: TRBV9
size: few
length: 14
D: .
J: TRBJ2-5

DNA: TGTGCCAGCAGCGCCGGGGATATCGCTACCTACGAGCAGTACTTC
CDR3: CASSAGDIATYEQYF
V: TRBV9
size: .
length: 15
D: .
J: TRBJ2-7

DNA: TGTGCCTGGAGATGGGCCTCCTCTGGAAACACCATATATTTT
CDR3: CAWRWASSGNTIYF
V: TRBV30
size: few
length: 14
D: .
J: TRBJ1-3

DNA: TGTGCCATCAGTGAGTCGAACAGGGACAGGGAGATCTACGAGCAGTACTTC
CDR3: CAISESNRDREIYEQYF
V: TRBV10-3
size: few
length: 17
D: TRBD1
J: TRBJ2-7

DNA: TGTGCCTGGAGGGGTTGGGATACGCAGTATTTT
CDR3: CAWRGWDTQYF
V: TRBV30
size: few
length: 11
D: .
J: TRBJ2-3

DNA: TGTGCCAGCAGCCCGCCGAGGATGAACACTGAAGCTTTCTTT
CDR3: CASSPPRMNTEAFF
V: TRBV5-4
size: .
length: 14
D: .
J: TRBJ1-1

DNA: TGTGCCAGCAGCTTAGTTGGCCAAAAAGTCCAAGAGACCCAGTACTTC
CDR3: CASSLVGQKVQETQYF
V: TRBV7-9
size: .
length: 16
D: .
J: TRBJ2-5

DNA: TGCAGCGCCCGGGGGCAGACTAATGAAAAACTGTTTTTT
CDR3: CSARGQTNEKLFF
V: TRBV29-1
size: many
length: 13
D: .
J: TRBJ1-4

DNA: TGTGCCAGCAGTTTAAGGCACATAGCCAAAAACATTCAGTACTTC
CDR3: CASSLRHIAKNIQYF
V: TRBV28
size: few
length: 15
D: .
J: TRBJ2-4

DNA: TGTGCCAGCAGTGTCGGGACAGGGGGGAATTCACCCCTCCACTTT
CDR3: CASSVGTGGNSPLHF
V: TRBV2
size: .
length: 15
D: TRBD1
J: TRBJ1-6

DNA: TGCGCCAGCAGCAGGGGACAGAACAATGAGCAGTTCTTC
CDR3: CASSRGQNNEQFF
V: TRBV5-1
size: few
length: 13
D: TRBD1
J: TRBJ2-1

DNA: TGTGCCCATTGGACAGGGAGGACCGGGGAGCTGTTTTTT
CDR3: CAHWTGRTGELFF
V: TRBV30
size: few
length: 13
D: TRBD1
J: TRBJ2-2

DNA: TGTGCCAGCAGCTTAGCTTCAGGGCCCTCCTACGAGCAGTACTTC
CDR3: CASSLASGPSYEQYF
V: TRBV7-9
size: .
length: 15
D: .
J: TRBJ2-7

DNA: TGCAGCGTCGAGTGGGACACCTACACCGGGGAGCTGTTTTTT
CDR3: CSVEWDTYTGELFF
V: TRBV29-1
size: .
length: 14
D: .
J: TRBJ2-2

DNA: TGTGCCACCAGCAGCGGGACCCTGAACACCGGGGAGCTGTTTTTT
CDR3: CATSSGTLNTGELFF
V: TRBV15
size: .
length: 15
D: .
J: TRBJ2-2

DNA: TGTGCCTGGAGTGTACAGGGAACAAATCAGCCCCAGCATTTT
CDR3: CAWSVQGTNQPQHF
V: TRBV30
size: few
length: 14
D: .
J: TRBJ1-5

DNA: TGTGCCAGCAGCCATAGGGGACTAGCGGGAGCTTCCTACAATGAGCAGTTCTTC
CDR3: CASSHRGLAGASYNEQFF
V: TRBV14
size: few
length: 18
D: TRBD2
J: TRBJ2-1

DNA: TGCGCCAGCAGCCCCGGGACGGGTGTCTACGAGCAGTACTTC
CDR3: CASSPGTGVYEQYF
V: TRBV5-1
size: .
length: 14
D: .
J: TRBJ2-7

DNA: TGTGCCAGTAGTGAAGCCTGGGATACGCAGTATTTT
CDR3: CASSEAWDTQYF
V: TRBV19
size: .
length: 12
D: .
J: TRBJ2-3

DNA: TGCGCCAGCAGCTACCGGGACAGGGCTTACAATGAGCAGTTCTTC
CDR3: CASSYRDRAYNEQFF
V: TRBV5-1
size: few
length: 15
D: TRBD1
J: TRBJ2-1